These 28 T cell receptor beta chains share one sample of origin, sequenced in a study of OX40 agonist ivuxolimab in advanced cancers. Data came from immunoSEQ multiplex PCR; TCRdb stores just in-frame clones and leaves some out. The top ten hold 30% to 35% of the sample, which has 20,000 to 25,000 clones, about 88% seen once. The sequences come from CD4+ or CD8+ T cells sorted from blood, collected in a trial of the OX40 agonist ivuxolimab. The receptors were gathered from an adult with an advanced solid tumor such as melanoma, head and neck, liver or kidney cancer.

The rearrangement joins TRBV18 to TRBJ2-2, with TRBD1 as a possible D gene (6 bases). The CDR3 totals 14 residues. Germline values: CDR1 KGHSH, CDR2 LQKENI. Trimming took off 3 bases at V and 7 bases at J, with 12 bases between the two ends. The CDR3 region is CASSPRGSGGELFF. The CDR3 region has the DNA TGTGCCAGCTCACCCAGGGGAAGCGGCGGGGAGCTGTTTTTT.

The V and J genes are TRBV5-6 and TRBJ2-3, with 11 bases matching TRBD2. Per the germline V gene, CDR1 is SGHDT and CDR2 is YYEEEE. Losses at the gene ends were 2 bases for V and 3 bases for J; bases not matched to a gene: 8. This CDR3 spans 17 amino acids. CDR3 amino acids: CASSLLVGLAETDTQYF. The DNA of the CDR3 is TGTGCCAGCAGCTTACTTGTGGGACTAGCGGAAACAGATACGCAGTATTTT.

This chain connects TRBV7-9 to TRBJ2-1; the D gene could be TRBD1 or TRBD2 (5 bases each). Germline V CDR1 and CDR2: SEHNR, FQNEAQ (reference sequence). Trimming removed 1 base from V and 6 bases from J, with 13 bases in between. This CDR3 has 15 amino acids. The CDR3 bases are TGTGCCAGCAGCTTAGGTGGGGGTACGGCCAATGAGCAGTTCTTC. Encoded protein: CASSLGGGTANEQFF. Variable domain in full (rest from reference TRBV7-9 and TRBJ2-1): DTGVSQNPRHKITKRGQNVTFRCDPISEHNRLYWYRQTLGQGPEFLTYFQNEAQLEKSRLLSDRFSAERPKGSFSTLEIQRTEQGDSAMYLCASSLGGGTANEQFFGPGTRLTVL.

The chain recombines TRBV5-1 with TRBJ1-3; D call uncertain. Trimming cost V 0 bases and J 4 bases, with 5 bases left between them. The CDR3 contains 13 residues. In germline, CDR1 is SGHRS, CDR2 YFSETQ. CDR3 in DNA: TGCGCCAGCAGCTTGGGGACGGGAAACACCATATATTTT. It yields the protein CASSLGTGNTIYF.

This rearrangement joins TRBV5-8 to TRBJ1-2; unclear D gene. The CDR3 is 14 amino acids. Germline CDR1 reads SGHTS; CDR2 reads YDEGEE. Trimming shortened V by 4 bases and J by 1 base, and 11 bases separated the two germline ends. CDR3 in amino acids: CASSPRAFNYGYTF. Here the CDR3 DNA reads TGTGCCAGCAGCCCGCGGGCCTTTAACTATGGCTACACCTTC.

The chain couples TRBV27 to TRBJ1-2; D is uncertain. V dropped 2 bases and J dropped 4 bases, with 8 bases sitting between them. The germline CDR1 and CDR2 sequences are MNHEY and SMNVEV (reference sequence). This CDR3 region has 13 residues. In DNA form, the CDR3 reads TGTGCCAGCAGTTTAGATAGAAGCTATGGCTACACCTTC. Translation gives CASSLDRSYGYTF.

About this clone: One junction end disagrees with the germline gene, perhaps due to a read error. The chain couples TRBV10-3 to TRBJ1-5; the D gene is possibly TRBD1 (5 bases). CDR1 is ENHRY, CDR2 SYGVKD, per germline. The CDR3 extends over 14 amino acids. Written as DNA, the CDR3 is TGTGCCGTCAGTGATGCGCAGGGAGATCAGCCCCAGCATTTT. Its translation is CAVSDAQGDQPQHF.

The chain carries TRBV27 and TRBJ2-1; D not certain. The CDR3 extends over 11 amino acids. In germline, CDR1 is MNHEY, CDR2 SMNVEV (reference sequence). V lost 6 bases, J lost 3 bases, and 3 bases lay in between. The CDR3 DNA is TGTGCCAGCAGATACTACAATGAGCAGTTCTTC. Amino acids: CASRYYNEQFF.

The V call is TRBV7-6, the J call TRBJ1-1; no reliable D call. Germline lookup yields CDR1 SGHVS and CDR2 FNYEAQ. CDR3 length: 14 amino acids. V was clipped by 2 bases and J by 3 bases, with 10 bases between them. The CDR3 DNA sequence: TGTGCCAGCAGCTTACCGGGTCGGGACACTGAAGCTTTCTTT. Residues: CASSLPGRDTEAFF.

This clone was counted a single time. CDR3 nucleotide sequence: TGCGCCAGCAACCAGGGAGACAGAATTCAGCACGACTCGGGCTACACCTTC. This sequence encodes CASNQGDRIQHDSGYTF. This chain links TRBV23-1 with TRBJ1-2, with D tentatively TRBD1 (5 bases). TRBV23-1 is labeled an ORF, and its function is uncertain. CDR3 length: 17 residues. The V end was cut by 7 bases, the J end by 8 bases, with 29 bases between.

The CDR3 loop reads CASSMQRFTSTDTQYF. The CDR3 DNA sequence: TGTGCCAGTAGTATGCAAAGGTTTACTAGCACAGATACGCAGTATTTT. The rearrangement links TRBV19 to TRBJ2-3; no definite D call. V gave up 3 bases and J gave up 0 bases, with 13 bases separating them. In germline, CDR1 is LNHDA, CDR2 SQIVND (reference sequence). The CDR3 runs to 16 residues.

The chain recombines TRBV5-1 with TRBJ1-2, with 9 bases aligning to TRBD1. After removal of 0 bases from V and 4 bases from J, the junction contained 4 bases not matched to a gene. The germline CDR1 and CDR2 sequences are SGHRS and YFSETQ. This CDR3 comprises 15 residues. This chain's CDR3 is CASSLVQGASYGYTF. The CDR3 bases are TGCGCCAGCAGCTTGGTACAGGGGGCGAGCTATGGCTACACCTTC.

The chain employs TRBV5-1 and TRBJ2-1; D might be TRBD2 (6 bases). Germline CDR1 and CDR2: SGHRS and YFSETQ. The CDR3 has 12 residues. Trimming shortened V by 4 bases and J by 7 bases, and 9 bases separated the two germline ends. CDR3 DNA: TGCGCCAGCAGCCTTGCGGGGAATGAGCAGTTCTTC. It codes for CASSLAGNEQFF.

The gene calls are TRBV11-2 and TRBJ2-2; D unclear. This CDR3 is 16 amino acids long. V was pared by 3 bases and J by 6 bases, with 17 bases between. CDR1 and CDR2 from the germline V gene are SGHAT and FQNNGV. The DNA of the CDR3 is TGTGCCAGCAGCTTGGCCCCTGTGGCTTCGGCCGGGGAGCTGTTTTTT. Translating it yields CASSLAPVASAGELFF. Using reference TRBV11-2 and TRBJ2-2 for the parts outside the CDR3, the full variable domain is EAGVAQSPRYKIIEKRQSVAFWCNPISGHATLYWYQQILGQGPKLLIQFQNNGVVDDSQLPKDRFSAERLKGVDSTLKIQPAKLEDSAVYLCASSLAPVASAGELFFGEGSRLTVL.

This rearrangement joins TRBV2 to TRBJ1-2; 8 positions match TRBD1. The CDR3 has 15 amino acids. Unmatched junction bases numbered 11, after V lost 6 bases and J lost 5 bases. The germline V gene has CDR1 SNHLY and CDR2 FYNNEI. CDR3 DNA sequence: TGTGCCAGCAGGCCCGGACAGGGAGCAGCGTATGGCTACACCTTC. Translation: CASRPGQGAAYGYTF. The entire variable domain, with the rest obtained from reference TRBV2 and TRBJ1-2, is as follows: EPEVTQTPSHQVTQMGQEVILRCVPISNHLYFYWYRQILGQKVEFLVSFYNNEISEKSEIFDDQFSVERPDGSNFTLKIRSTKLEDSAMYFCASRPGQGAAYGYTFGSGTRLTVV.

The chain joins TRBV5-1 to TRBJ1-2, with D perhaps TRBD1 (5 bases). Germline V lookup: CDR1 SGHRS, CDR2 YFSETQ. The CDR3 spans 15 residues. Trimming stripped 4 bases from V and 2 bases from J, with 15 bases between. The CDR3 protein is CASSPGHGGNYGYTF. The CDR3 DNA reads TGCGCCAGCAGCCCCGGACACGGAGGAAACTATGGCTACACCTTC.

CDR3 sequence reads: CASRPTPWGQRAFF. CDR3 in DNA: TGTGCCAGCAGACCGACACCATGGGGTCAACGGGCTTTCTTT. The chain joins TRBV28 to TRBJ1-1, with unresolved D. The germline V and J ends were trimmed by 6 bases and 11 bases, with 22 bases remaining between them. The CDR3 length is 14 residues. From germline, CDR1 is MDHEN and CDR2 SYDVKM.

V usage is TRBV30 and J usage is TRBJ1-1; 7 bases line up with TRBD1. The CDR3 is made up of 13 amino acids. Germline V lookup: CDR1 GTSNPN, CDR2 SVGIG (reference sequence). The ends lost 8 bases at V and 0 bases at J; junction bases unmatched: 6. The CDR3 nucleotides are TGTGCCAGAGCGGACAGGATGAACACTGAAGCTTTCTTT. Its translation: CARADRMNTEAFF.

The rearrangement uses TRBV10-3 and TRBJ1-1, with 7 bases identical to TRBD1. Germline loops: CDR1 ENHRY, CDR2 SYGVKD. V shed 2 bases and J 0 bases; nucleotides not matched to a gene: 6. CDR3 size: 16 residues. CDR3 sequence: CAISERDRKLNTEAFF. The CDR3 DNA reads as TGTGCCATCAGTGAGCGGGACAGAAAACTGAACACTGAAGCTTTCTTT.

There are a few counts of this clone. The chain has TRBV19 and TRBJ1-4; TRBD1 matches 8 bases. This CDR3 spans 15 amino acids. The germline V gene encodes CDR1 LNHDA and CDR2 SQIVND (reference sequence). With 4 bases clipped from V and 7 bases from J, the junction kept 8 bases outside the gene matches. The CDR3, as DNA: TGTGCCAGTAGTACCCTCAGGGGGCAGGGTGAAAAACTGTTTTTT. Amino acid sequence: CASSTLRGQGEKLFF.

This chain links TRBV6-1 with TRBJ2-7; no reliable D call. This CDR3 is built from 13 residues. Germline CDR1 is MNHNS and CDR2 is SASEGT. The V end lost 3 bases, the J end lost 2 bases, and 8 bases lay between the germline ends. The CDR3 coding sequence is TGTGCCAGCAGTGATTCTGTGGCCTACGAGCAGTACTTC. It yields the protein CASSDSVAYEQYF.

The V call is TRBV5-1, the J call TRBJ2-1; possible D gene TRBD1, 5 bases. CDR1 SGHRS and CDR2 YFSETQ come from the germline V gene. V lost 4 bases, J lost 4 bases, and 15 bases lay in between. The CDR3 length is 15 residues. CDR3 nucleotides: TGCGCCAGCAGCGCTAGGGGAATGGGGTACAATGAGCAGTTCTTC. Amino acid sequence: CASSARGMGYNEQFF.

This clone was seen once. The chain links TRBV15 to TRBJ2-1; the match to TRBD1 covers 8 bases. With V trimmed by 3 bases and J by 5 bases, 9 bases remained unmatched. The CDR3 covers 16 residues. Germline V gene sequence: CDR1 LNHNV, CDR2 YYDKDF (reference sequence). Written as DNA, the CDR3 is TGTGCCACCAGCAGCCGAGGGACAGGAGAAAACAATGAGCAGTTCTTC. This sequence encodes CATSSRGTGENNEQFF. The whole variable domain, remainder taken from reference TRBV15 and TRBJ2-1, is DAMVIQNPRYQVTQFGKPVTLSCSQTLNHNVMYWYQQKSSQAPKLLFHYYDKDFNNEADTPDNFQSRRPNTSFCFLDIRSPGLGDTAMYLCATSSRGTGENNEQFFGPGTRLTVL.

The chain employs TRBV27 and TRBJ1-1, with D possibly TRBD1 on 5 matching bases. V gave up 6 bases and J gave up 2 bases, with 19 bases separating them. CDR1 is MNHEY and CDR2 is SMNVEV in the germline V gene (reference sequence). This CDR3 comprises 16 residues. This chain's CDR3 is CASSADILGINTEAFF. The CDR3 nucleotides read TGTGCCAGCAGCGCGGACATCTTGGGGATTAACACTGAAGCTTTCTTT.

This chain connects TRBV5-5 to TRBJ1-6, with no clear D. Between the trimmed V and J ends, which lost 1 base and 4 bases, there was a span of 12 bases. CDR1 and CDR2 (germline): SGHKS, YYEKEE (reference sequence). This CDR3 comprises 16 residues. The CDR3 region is CASSLLGLQYNSPLHF. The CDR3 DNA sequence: TGTGCCAGCAGCTTGTTGGGTCTCCAGTATAATTCACCCCTCCACTTT. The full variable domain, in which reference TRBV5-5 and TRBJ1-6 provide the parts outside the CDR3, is DAGVTQSPTHLIKTRGQQVTLRCSPISGHKSVSWYQQVLGQGPQFIFQYYEKEERGRGNFPDRFSARQFPNYSSELNVNALLLGDSALYLCASSLLGLQYNSPLHFGNGTRLTVT.

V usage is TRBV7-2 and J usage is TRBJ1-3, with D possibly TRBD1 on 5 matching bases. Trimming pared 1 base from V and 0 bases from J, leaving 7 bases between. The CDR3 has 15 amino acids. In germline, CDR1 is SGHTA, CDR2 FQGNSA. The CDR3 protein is CASSLDGGSGNTIYF. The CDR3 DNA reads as TGTGCCAGCAGCTTAGATGGGGGCTCTGGAAACACCATATATTTT.

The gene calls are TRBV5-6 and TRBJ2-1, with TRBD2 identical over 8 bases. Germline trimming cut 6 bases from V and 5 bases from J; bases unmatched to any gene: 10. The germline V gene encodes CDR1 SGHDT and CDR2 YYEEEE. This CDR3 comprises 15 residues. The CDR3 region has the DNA TGTGCCAGCACCTTTAGCGGGGTGCCTAACAATGAGCAGTTCTTC. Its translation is CASTFSGVPNNEQFF. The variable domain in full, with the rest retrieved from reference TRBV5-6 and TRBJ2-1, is DAGVTQSPTHLIKTRGQQVTLRCSPKSGHDTVSWYQQALGQGPQFIFQYYEEEERQRGNFPDRFSGHQFPNYSSELNVNALLLGDSALYLCASTFSGVPNNEQFFGPGTRLTVL.

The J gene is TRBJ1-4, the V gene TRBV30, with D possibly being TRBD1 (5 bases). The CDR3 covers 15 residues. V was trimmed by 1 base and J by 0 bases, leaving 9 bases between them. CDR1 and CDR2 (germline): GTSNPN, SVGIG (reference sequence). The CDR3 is CAWSGDSATNEKLFF. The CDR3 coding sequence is TGTGCCTGGAGTGGTGACAGTGCAACTAATGAAAAACTGTTTTTT. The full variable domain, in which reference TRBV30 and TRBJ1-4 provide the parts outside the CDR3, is SQTIHQWPATLVQPVGSPLSLECTVEGTSNPNLYWYRQAAGRGLQLLFYSVGIGQISSEVPQNLSASRPQDRQFILSSKKLLLSDSGFYLCAWSGDSATNEKLFFGSGTQLSVL.